This TCR beta chain is from a study of T-cell memory formation after mild COVID-19. This CDR3 has 19 amino acids. Trimming took 4 bases from V and 4 from J; bases not matched to a gene: 21. Germline V lookup: CDR1 SGHTA, CDR2 FQGNSA. This clonotype was seen repeatedly, ten times or more. TCRdb ran MiXCR on the 5' RACE reads and lists one entry per CDR3 protein. The table includes 500,000 to 550,000 distinct CDR3 sequences, 20% detected once. The origin of this receptor is an adult woman who had mild COVID-19 (a few samples of this study predate the infection). Cell type and time point are not known. The sequencing input was PBMCs or a T cell subset sorted from them (not recorded which). V is TRBV7-2 and J is TRBJ2-5, with 7 bases that match TRBD2. The CDR3 spells CASSSPGGTVQGGTETQYF. Here the CDR3 DNA reads TGTGCCAGCAGCTCACCGGGGGGTACAGTGCAGGGAGGAACAGAGACCCAGTACTTC.